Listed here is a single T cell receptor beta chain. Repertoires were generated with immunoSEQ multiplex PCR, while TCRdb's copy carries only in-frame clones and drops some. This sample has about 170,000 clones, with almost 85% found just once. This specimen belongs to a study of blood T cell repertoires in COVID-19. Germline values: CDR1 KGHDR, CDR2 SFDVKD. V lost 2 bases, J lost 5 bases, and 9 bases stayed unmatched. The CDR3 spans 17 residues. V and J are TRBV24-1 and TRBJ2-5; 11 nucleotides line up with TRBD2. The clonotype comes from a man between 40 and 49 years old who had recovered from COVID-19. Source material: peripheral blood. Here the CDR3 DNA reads TGTGCCACCAGTGATTCGGCTAGCGGGAGGAAGCGGGAGACCCAGTACTTC. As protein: CATSDSASGRKRETQYF.